A single sample is the source of the 25 T cell receptor beta chains below, sequenced in a study of cytomegalovirus exposure and HLA in healthy donors. PCR involved 60 Vbeta and 13 Jbeta primers. The protocol was immunoSEQ multiplex PCR, while the TCRdb copy is restricted to in-frame clones and leaves out a portion. The repertoire holds approximately 170,000 clones, with 65% to 85% as singletons. Sample: PBMCs. The receptor source for this set is a woman aged 18-30 years in good health and CMV-seronegative.

The chain uses TRBV5-4 and TRBJ2-7; 8 bases fit TRBD2. The J segment lost 7 bases and the V segment lost 0 bases, leaving 6 bases of the junction unmatched. Germline values: CDR1 SGHNT, CDR2 YYREEE (reference sequence). This CDR3 comprises 14 residues. The CDR3 region has the DNA TGTGCCAGCAGCTTGGCGGGAGGGATCGGGGAGCAGTACTTC. This sequence encodes CASSLAGGIGEQYF. Filled out from reference TRBV5-4 and TRBJ2-7, the complete variable domain reads ETGVTQSPTHLIKTRGQQVTLRCSSQSGHNTVSWYQQALGQGPQFIFQYYREEENGRGNFPPRFSGLQFPNYSSELNVNALELDDSALYLCASSLAGGIGEQYFGPGTRLTVT.

This clone turned up a few times. The rearrangement uses TRBV11-2 and TRBJ2-7, with D possibly matching TRBD2 (7 bases). The CDR3 loop spans 14 amino acids. V lost 6 bases, J lost 4 bases, and 16 bases lay in between. The germline gives CDR1 SGHAT, CDR2 FQNNGV. This CDR3 is CASRAPGGSYEQYF. CDR3 bases: TGTGCCAGCAGGGCACCGGGGGGCTCTTACGAGCAGTACTTC. The full variable domain, completed using reference TRBV11-2 and TRBJ2-7, is EAGVAQSPRYKIIEKRQSVAFWCNPISGHATLYWYQQILGQGPKLLIQFQNNGVVDDSQLPKDRFSAERLKGVDSTLKIQPAKLEDSAVYLCASRAPGGSYEQYFGPGTRLTVT.

This clone occurred a few times. The chain carries TRBV4-3 and TRBJ2-7; 9 bases are shared with TRBD2. Unmatched junction bases numbered 9, after V lost 0 bases and J lost 6 bases. The germline V gene has CDR1 LGHNA and CDR2 YSLEER. The CDR3 consists of 16 residues. Here the CDR3 DNA reads TGCGCCAGCAGCCAAGATGGGGAGGGACTAGCAAGCGAGCAGTACTTC. The encoded protein is CASSQDGEGLASEQYF.

V usage is TRBV7-9 and J usage is TRBJ2-3; tentative D call: TRBD1 (5 bases). Deletions cut 5 bases from V and 10 bases from J, with 13 bases between. This CDR3 has 12 amino acids. Germline V gene lookup returns CDR1 SEHNR and CDR2 FQNEAQ (reference sequence). The CDR3 protein is CASSADRPAQYF. The CDR3 DNA reads TGTGCCAGCAGCGCAGACAGACCAGCGCAGTATTTT.

The rearrangement uses TRBV27 and TRBJ1-2; 8 bases are shared with TRBD1. The CDR3 runs to 18 residues. V was pared by 2 bases and J by 1 base, with 12 bases of the junction left unmatched. Per the germline V gene, CDR1 is MNHEY and CDR2 is SMNVEV (reference sequence). The CDR3 sequence is CASSLAPGQAPGNYGYTF. The CDR3 DNA sequence: TGTGCCAGCAGTTTAGCACCGGGACAGGCTCCGGGTAACTATGGCTACACCTTC.

The rearrangement links TRBV30 to TRBJ2-1, with TRBD2 as a possible D gene (5 bases). This CDR3 has 12 amino acids. From germline, CDR1 is GTSNPN and CDR2 SVGIG (reference sequence). V was pared by 6 bases and J by 10 bases, with 16 bases between. The CDR3 spells CACPKFEREQFF. The CDR3 bases are TGTGCCTGCCCCAAGTTCGAGCGGGAGCAGTTCTTC.

V gene TRBV19 combines with J gene TRBJ1-5; D remains unclear. V was shortened by 4 bases and J by 1 base, with 11 bases between the two germline ends. Germline V CDR1 and CDR2: LNHDA, SQIVND (reference sequence). The CDR3 has 15 residues. The CDR3 is CASSTLVRSNQPQHF. CDR3 coding DNA: TGTGCCAGTAGTACCTTAGTGAGGAGCAATCAGCCCCAGCATTTT.

Concerning this clone: Additional DNA sequences in this sample encode the identical CDR3. V is TRBV6-1 and J is TRBJ2-1, with a possible D match to TRBD2 (5 bases). The V end was cut by 7 bases, the J end by 6 bases, with 13 bases between. This CDR3 spans 13 amino acids. CDR1 is MNHNS, CDR2 SASEGT, per germline. For the CDR3, the DNA is TGTGCCAGCACCACGCCCGGAGGCAATGAGCAGTTCTTC. Protein sequence: CASTTPGGNEQFF.

The V and J genes are TRBV9 and TRBJ2-1, with 7 bases matching TRBD1. This CDR3 region has 15 residues. V lost 4 bases and J lost 5; bases outside the gene matches: 9. Germline V gives CDR1 SGDLS, CDR2 YYNGEE. The CDR3 region is CASSTNWDSDNEQFF. As DNA, the CDR3 is TGTGCCAGCAGCACCAACTGGGACAGCGACAATGAGCAGTTCTTC.

This clone was seen more than once but under ten times. The rearrangement links TRBV29-1 to TRBJ1-2; TRBD1 agrees at 8 bases. This CDR3 spans 11 amino acids. Unmatched junction bases numbered 4, after V lost 7 bases and J lost 6 bases. Per germline, CDR1 SQVTM and CDR2 ANQGSEA. The CDR3 loop is CSGDRGDGYTF. Written as DNA, the CDR3 is TGCAGCGGTGACAGGGGCGATGGCTACACCTTC.

The chain is built from TRBV9 and TRBJ2-5; D possibly corresponds to TRBD2 (6 bases). V gave up 3 bases and J gave up 2 bases, with 14 bases separating them. Germline CDR1 is SGDLS and CDR2 is YYNGEE. This CDR3 is built from 15 residues. CDR3 region: CASSDSGTSQETQYF. The CDR3 DNA is TGTGCCAGCAGCGATTCCGGGACTTCACAAGAGACCCAGTACTTC. Looking up the rest from reference TRBV9 and TRBJ2-5 gives the full variable domain: DSGVTQTPKHLITATGQRVTLRCSPRSGDLSVYWYQQSLDQGLQFLIQYYNGEERAKGNILERFSAQQFPDLHSELNLSSLELGDSALYFCASSDSGTSQETQYFGPGTRLLVL.

In DNA, the CDR3 is TGTGCCAGCAGTTACGCGGACAGGGGGCAAGAGACCCAGTACTTC. Protein sequence: CASSYADRGQETQYF. The chain joins TRBV6-5 to TRBJ2-5, with TRBD1 matching 10 bases. Per the germline V gene, CDR1 is MNHEY and CDR2 is SVGAGI. The CDR3 covers 15 residues. V was clipped by 2 bases and J by 2 bases; unmatched bases: 2.

V gene TRBV4-1 combines with J gene TRBJ2-5; D possibly corresponds to TRBD2 (8 bases). From germline, CDR1 is MGHRA and CDR2 YSYEKL. Trimming removed 3 bases at V and 4 bases at J, with 21 bases between. The CDR3 has 17 amino acids. DNA for the CDR3: TGCGCCAGCAGCCAGAAGGGGGCGGGGGGAATAAGAGAGACCCAGTACTTC. Its translation: CASSQKGAGGIRETQYF.

CDR3 in amino acids: CASSLSREGAFF. CDR3 bases: TGTGCCAGCAGCTTATCGAGGGAGGGAGCTTTCTTT. The chain carries TRBV11-1 and TRBJ1-1; D remains ambiguous. Germline-derived CDR1 and CDR2 are SGHAT and FQDESV (reference sequence). The CDR3 sequence is 12 residues long. Trimming removed 2 bases from V and 10 bases from J, with 11 bases in between.

This clone came up a few times. This rearrangement joins TRBV2 to TRBJ2-5; 11 bases match TRBD2. Germline values: CDR1 SNHLY, CDR2 FYNNEI. The CDR3 runs 16 residues. The V segment lost 6 bases and the J segment 2 bases; nucleotides outside the gene matches: 8. CDR3 residues: CASSDFLAGGQETQYF. For the CDR3, the DNA is TGTGCCAGCAGCGATTTCCTAGCGGGGGGACAAGAGACCCAGTACTTC.

In its sample, this clone was seen once. The chain uses TRBV7-9 and TRBJ1-2, with 7 bases aligning to TRBD1. Germline CDR1 is SEHNR and CDR2 is FQNEAQ (reference sequence). The CDR3 spans 12 residues. V shed 5 bases, J shed 6 bases, and the junction held 3 bases outside the gene matches. This CDR3 reads CASSLQGDGYTF. CDR3 bases: TGTGCCAGCAGCCTCCAGGGGGATGGCTACACCTTC.

The J gene is TRBJ1-1, the V gene TRBV19; D is ambiguous. V lost 1 base and J 0 bases, leaving 15 bases between the germline ends. This CDR3 has 17 residues. CDR1 and CDR2 from the germline V gene are LNHDA and SQIVND (reference sequence). This chain's CDR3 is CASSIGLSRLMNTEAFF. DNA of the CDR3: TGTGCCAGTAGTATAGGCCTTTCGAGGCTCATGAACACTGAAGCTTTCTTT.

The CDR3 region is CASSSGFSYNEQFF. Written as DNA, the CDR3 is TGCGCCAGCAGCTCAGGGTTCTCCTACAATGAGCAGTTCTTC. The J gene is TRBJ2-1, the V gene TRBV5-1; D might be TRBD1 (5 bases). Germline V lookup: CDR1 SGHRS, CDR2 YFSETQ. V dropped 3 bases and J dropped 0 bases, with 7 bases sitting between them. CDR3 length: 14 amino acids.

This sequence joins TRBV7-2 and TRBJ2-5, with TRBD2 matching over 7 bases. The ends lost 8 bases at V and 11 bases at J; junction bases unmatched: 14. The CDR3 has 13 residues. CDR1 and CDR2 (germline): SGHTA, FQGNSA. DNA of the CDR3: TGTGCCAGCGGAGTCGGGCCATTGGGGGGGCAGTACTTC. Encoded protein: CASGVGPLGGQYF.

The sample holds one count of this clone. The rearrangement joins TRBV6-5 to TRBJ2-5, with D perhaps matching TRBD1 (7 bases). Germline CDR1 and CDR2: MNHEY and SVGAGI. With 6 bases removed from V and 5 bases from J, the gap between germline ends came to 16 bases. This CDR3 is built from 14 residues. The DNA for the CDR3 is TGTGCCAGCAGGCACAAACAGGGGAGGGAGACCCAGTACTTC. This sequence encodes CASRHKQGRETQYF.

This clone appeared a few times. V usage is TRBV6-1 and J usage is TRBJ2-3; D perhaps matches TRBD1 (6 bases). This CDR3 has 17 residues. The germline gives CDR1 MNHNS, CDR2 SASEGT. Trimming took 2 bases from V and 4 from J, leaving 19 bases between them. The CDR3 protein is CASSESSVRGWADTQYF. CDR3 DNA sequence: TGTGCCAGCAGTGAATCCAGCGTCAGGGGTTGGGCAGATACGCAGTATTTT.

The chain links TRBV5-3 to TRBJ2-3, with 7 bases fitting TRBD2. TRBV5-3 is an open reading frame, and its role is uncertain. The V segment lost 2 bases and the J segment 0 bases; nucleotides outside the gene matches: 12. The CDR3 covers 18 residues. CDR3 in DNA: TGTGCCAGAAGCTTATACGGGCGGGGGTTGTCTAGCACAGATACGCAGTATTTT. This encodes CARSLYGRGLSSTDTQYF.

The rearrangement uses TRBV28 and TRBJ2-3; D is uncertain. V lost 5 bases and J lost 0, with 6 bases in between. This CDR3 spans 13 amino acids. Looked up from germline, CDR1 is MDHEN and CDR2 is SYDVKM. CDR3 in DNA: TGTGCCAGCAGTGTCCCTAGCACAGATACGCAGTATTTT. Amino acids: CASSVPSTDTQYF.

The chain is built from TRBV19 and TRBJ2-7; 7 nucleotides match TRBD1. Germline-derived CDR1 and CDR2 are LNHDA and SQIVND (reference sequence). The CDR3 consists of 14 residues. V shed 6 bases, J shed 0 bases, and the junction held 5 bases outside the gene matches. The CDR3 DNA reads as TGTGCCAGTAGGGCACAGGGGAGCTCCTACGAGCAGTACTTC. Amino acid sequence: CASRAQGSSYEQYF.

CDR3 DNA sequence: TGTGCCACCTTAAATCCGGGACAGGGCTACGAGCAGTACTTC. It yields the protein CATLNPGQGYEQYF. V and J are TRBV10-3 and TRBJ2-5, with TRBD1 matching over 9 bases. TRBJ2-7 matches the DNA end more closely, so the J call is doubtful. This CDR3 spans 14 amino acids. From germline, CDR1 is ENHRY and CDR2 SYGVKD.